These 18 T cell receptor beta chains originate from one sample sequenced in a study of T-cell reconstitution after alpha-beta-depleted transplantation in children. For TCRbeta, the library was prepared with unique molecular identifiers. One entry per CDR3 protein, called by TCRdb with MiXCR from the PCR reads. The repertoire includes about 92,000 distinct CDR3 sequences, about 12% of them detected once, and 11% to 15% sits in the top ten. This sample comprised PBMCs from the stem cell graft donor, obtained from the stem cell graft. The receptors shown here come from a human donor who donated a stem cell graft to a child with inherited bone marrow failure.

This clonotype was observed many times. The chain joins TRBV6-1 to TRBJ2-3, with 10 bases identical to TRBD2. The V gene's germline CDR1 is MNHNS and CDR2 SASEGT. CDR3 size: 15 residues. V gave up 6 bases and J gave up 1 base; unmatched junction bases: 4. Here the CDR3 reads CASRPTSGGTDTQYF. The CDR3 DNA is TGTGCCAGCAGGCCCACTAGCGGGGGCACAGATACGCAGTATTTT.

Worth noting for this clonotype: A much larger clone sits a single nucleotide away, making a read error possible. The chain has TRBV7-2 and TRBJ2-7; 9 bases line up with TRBD1. From germline, CDR1 is SGHTA and CDR2 FQGNSA. The CDR3 loop spans 15 amino acids. V was pared by 5 bases and J by 2 bases, with 7 bases of the junction left unmatched. CDR3 protein: CASSPSGQGPYEQYF. As DNA, the CDR3 is TGTGCCAGCAGCCCCTCCGGACAGGGGCCCTACGAGCAGTACTTC. The full variable domain, its missing parts supplied by reference TRBV7-2 and TRBJ2-7, is GAGVSQSPSNKVTEKGKDVELRCDPISGHTALYWYRQSLGQGLEFLIYFQGNSAPDKSGLPSDRFSAERTGGSVSTLTIQRTQQEDSAVYLCASSPSGQGPYEQYFGPGTRLTVT.

The table lists this clonotype with many counts. The rearrangement uses TRBV28 and TRBJ2-1; D is unresolved. CDR1 and CDR2 from the germline V gene are MDHEN and SYDVKM. CDR3 length equals 13 residues. The V and J ends lost 3 bases and 7 bases respectively, with 10 bases between them. The CDR3 loop reads CASSFRQPNEQFF. The CDR3 DNA follows: TGTGCCAGCAGTTTTCGGCAGCCTAATGAGCAGTTCTTC.

This clonotype was seen many times. The chain employs TRBV27 and TRBJ2-2; D is ambiguous. The CDR3 spans 13 residues. Germline V gives CDR1 MNHEY, CDR2 SMNVEV (reference sequence). The V and J ends lost 6 bases and 5 bases respectively, with 10 bases between them. DNA of the CDR3: TGTGCCAGCAGGGGTTGGAGTACCGGGGAGCTGTTTTTT. Translated, it gives CASRGWSTGELFF.

This clonotype was observed many times. J is TRBJ1-1 and V is TRBV30; D possibly corresponds to TRBD1 (6 bases). With 5 bases removed from V and 2 bases from J, the gap between germline ends came to 12 bases. The CDR3 has 13 amino acids. Germline values: CDR1 GTSNPN, CDR2 SVGIG (reference sequence). The DNA of the CDR3 is TGTGCCTGGGGATTAGGGGGTAACACTGAAGCTTTCTTT. Residues: CAWGLGGNTEAFF.

This clonotype showed up just a few times. The V call is TRBV5-6, the J call TRBJ1-2; D is unclear. CDR3 length equals 13 residues. The V gene's germline CDR1 is SGHDT and CDR2 YYEEEE. Trimming shortened V by 0 bases and J by 6 bases, and 9 bases separated the two germline ends. The CDR3 loop reads CASSLVRIDGYTF. The CDR3 nucleotides read TGTGCCAGCAGCTTGGTGCGGATCGATGGCTACACCTTC.

This clonotype was seen at least ten times. This chain joins TRBV20-1 and TRBJ2-1; 9 bases fit TRBD2. Losses at the gene ends were 0 bases for V and 4 bases for J; bases not matched to a gene: 4. The CDR3 contains 15 residues. CDR1 DFQATT and CDR2 SNEGSKA come from the germline V gene (reference sequence). CDR3 nucleotides: TGCAGTGCTAGAGATCTGGCGGGGGGGTACAATGAGCAGTTCTTC. Translation: CSARDLAGGYNEQFF.

This clonotype occurred many times. The CDR3 carries no conserved terminal phenylalanine or tryptophan, so it likely arises from a read error. The chain couples TRBV6-5 to TRBJ1-1; no definite D call. Germline CDR1 is MNHEY and CDR2 is SVGAGI. V lost 7 bases, J lost 1 base, and 16 bases lay in between. CDR3 length equals 15 residues. The CDR3 loop is CASKSTKPRNTEAFS. The CDR3 region has the DNA TGTGCCAGCAAATCCACCAAGCCCAGGAACACTGAAGCTTTCTCT.

This clonotype was observed a handful of times. This sequence may be a read error, since a much larger clone differs from it by one base. J is TRBJ2-1 and V is TRBV20-1, with D tentatively TRBD1 or TRBD2 (5 bases each). There are 15 residues in the CDR3. Germline lookup yields CDR1 DFQATT and CDR2 SNEGSKA (reference sequence). CDR3 protein: CCASLGVDMTDEQFF. The CDR3 bases are TGCTGTGCTAGCCTGGGGGTGGACATGACGGATGAGCAGTTCTTC.

This clonotype was observed at least ten times. The chain recombines TRBV5-6 with TRBJ2-5, with TRBD2 as a possible D gene (6 bases). This CDR3 has 18 amino acids. The V and J ends lost 3 bases and 5 bases respectively, with 26 bases between them. From germline, CDR1 is SGHDT and CDR2 YYEEEE. In nucleotides, the CDR3 is TGTGCCAGCAGCTCGCTTGTACCCACTAGCTTTGAGGGGGAGACCCAGTACTTC. Its translation is CASSSLVPTSFEGETQYF.

This clonotype was detected ten times or more. V gene TRBV20-1 combines with J gene TRBJ2-5; D not certain. The V gene's germline CDR1 is DFQATT and CDR2 SNEGSKA (reference sequence). Between the trimmed V and J ends, which lost 5 bases and 0 bases, there was a span of 10 bases. This CDR3 is built from 13 residues. This CDR3 is CSADNDYQETQYF. CDR3 DNA: TGCAGTGCTGACAACGACTACCAAGAGACCCAGTACTTC.

At least ten counts were recorded for this clonotype. The V gene is TRBV4-1, the J gene TRBJ2-2, with 7 bases fitting TRBD1. The CDR3 has 16 residues. V trimming: 6 bases; J trimming: 6 bases; junction bases outside the gene matches: 13. Germline values: CDR1 MGHRA, CDR2 YSYEKL. DNA for the CDR3: TGCGCCAGCAGTTTCGGACAGGTTGGGTTGTCCGGGGAGCTGTTTTTT. Its protein is CASSFGQVGLSGELFF.

This clonotype was seen many times. CDR3 sequence: CATSAQEAGELFF. The CDR3 DNA follows: TGTGCCACCAGCGCCCAAGAGGCCGGGGAGCTGTTTTTT. The genes are TRBV15 and TRBJ2-2; D gene unclear. V was pared by 5 bases and J by 6 bases, with 10 bases between. CDR1 is LNHNV, CDR2 YYDKDF, per germline (reference sequence). The CDR3 has 13 amino acids. Filled out from reference TRBV15 and TRBJ2-2, the complete variable domain reads DAMVIQNPRYQVTQFGKPVTLSCSQTLNHNVMYWYQQKSSQAPKLLFHYYDKDFNNEADTPDNFQSRRPNTSFCFLDIRSPGLGDTAMYLCATSAQEAGELFFGEGSRLTVL.

This clonotype was detected many times. The chain is built from TRBV20-1 and TRBJ2-3; 7 bases line up with TRBD2. The CDR3 is made up of 15 amino acids. Germline assignment: CDR1 DFQATT and CDR2 SNEGSKA (reference sequence). Trimming cost V 2 bases and J 2 bases; bases outside gene matches: 7. This chain's CDR3 is CSARHPTSVTDTQYF. CDR3 bases: TGCAGTGCTAGACATCCTACTAGCGTCACAGATACGCAGTATTTT.

Many counts were recorded for this clonotype. The rearrangement joins TRBV7-9 to TRBJ2-2; 7 bases agree with TRBD1. The germline gives CDR1 SEHNR, CDR2 FQNEAQ (reference sequence). The V segment lost 7 bases and the J segment 6 bases; nucleotides outside the gene matches: 5. The CDR3 consists of 13 residues. The CDR3 nucleotides read TGTGCCAGCACTACAGGGGTAGCCGGGGAGCTGTTTTTT. This gives the protein CASTTGVAGELFF.

This clonotype was counted many times. Sequence at one end of the junction differs from germline and may be a read error. The J gene is TRBJ2-3, the V gene TRBV12-3 or TRBV12-4, with 10 bases fitting TRBD2. The CDR3 spans 17 residues. The CDR3 sequence: CASSLAGGSLITDTQYF. In DNA form, the CDR3 reads TGTGCCAGCAGCTTAGCGGGGGGCTCCTTGATCACAGATACGCAGTATTTT.

The V and J genes are TRBV5-1 and TRBJ2-7; 9 bases align to TRBD2. Looked up from germline, CDR1 is SGHRS and CDR2 is YFSETQ. V lost 0 bases to trimming and J lost 4 bases; unmatched junction nucleotides: 8. This CDR3 has 16 amino acids. Here the CDR3 reads CASSLVVAGDEYEQYF. CDR3 in DNA: TGCGCCAGCAGCTTGGTGGTAGCGGGAGACGAATACGAGCAGTACTTC.

This clonotype was counted at least ten times. V and J are TRBV7-2 and TRBJ2-3; TRBD2 matches at 9 bases. Trimming took 4 bases from V and 3 from J; bases not matched to a gene: 11. CDR1 is SGHTA and CDR2 is FQGNSA in the germline V gene. The CDR3 has 17 residues. Here the CDR3 DNA reads TGTGCCAGCAGCTACCCGGGACTAGCCACTTGGACAGATACGCAGTATTTT. It translates to CASSYPGLATWTDTQYF.